The rows below give T cell receptor beta chains drawn from one sample of a study of CD8+CD57+ T cells in acquired aplastic anemia. A single record per CDR3 protein comes from TCRdb applying MiXCR to the reads. Of some 290,000 distinct CDR3 sequences detected, about 56% appear once; the ten largest clones hold less than 9.5%. Material: sorted CD4+, CD8+, or CD8+CD57+ T cells (not recorded which) from PBMCs. These TCRs come from a human donor with severe aplastic anemia or a healthy control (not recorded which). Each CDR3 is given with its conserved first and last residue. A D gene is named only where the DNA matches it firmly. Rows give clone size only sometimes, using once, few, many, or a class for an expanded clone.

abundance: .
d_gene: .
j_gene: TRBJ2-2
v_gene: TRBV2
CDR3aa: CASRASGELFF
CDR3nt: TGTGCCAGCAGGGCCTCCGGGGAGCTGTTTTTT

abundance: .
d_gene: .
j_gene: TRBJ2-7
v_gene: TRBV29-1
CDR3aa: CSVEDPAGGSYEQYF
CDR3nt: TGCAGCGTTGAGGATCCAGCGGGCGGCTCCTACGAGCAGTACTTC

abundance: many
d_gene: .
j_gene: TRBJ2-7
v_gene: TRBV19
CDR3aa: CASSRGFGTAPYEQYF
CDR3nt: TGTGCCAGTAGTAGAGGGTTTGGGACTGCTCCCTACGAGCAGTACTTC

abundance: few
d_gene: TRBD1
j_gene: TRBJ2-7
v_gene: TRBV29-1
CDR3aa: CSVEDDGTARYEQYF
CDR3nt: TGCAGCGTTGAAGATGACGGGACAGCCCGCTACGAGCAGTACTTC

abundance: few
d_gene: .
j_gene: TRBJ1-1
v_gene: TRBV29-1
CDR3aa: CSVEDQGRGAFF
CDR3nt: TGCAGCGTTGAAGATCAGGGGCGAGGGGCTTTCTTT

abundance: .
d_gene: .
j_gene: TRBJ2-1
v_gene: TRBV19
CDR3aa: CASSGLQGVHNEQFF
CDR3nt: TGTGCCAGTAGTGGGTTACAGGGAGTTCACAATGAGCAGTTCTTC

abundance: .
d_gene: TRBD1
j_gene: TRBJ1-1
v_gene: TRBV25-1
CDR3aa: CASSESTGGRNEAFF
CDR3nt: TGTGCCAGCAGTGAATCAACAGGGGGTAGGAATGAAGCTTTCTTT

abundance: many
d_gene: .
j_gene: TRBJ2-3
v_gene: TRBV7-3
CDR3aa: CASSPQGGGFSTDTQYF
CDR3nt: TGTGCCAGCAGCCCCCAGGGAGGGGGGTTTAGCACAGATACGCAGTATTTT

abundance: many
d_gene: .
j_gene: TRBJ2-2
v_gene: TRBV6-6
CDR3aa: CASREAGYTGELFF
CDR3nt: TGTGCCAGCAGGGAGGCGGGGTACACCGGGGAGCTGTTTTTT

abundance: many
d_gene: .
j_gene: TRBJ1-3
v_gene: TRBV5-8
CDR3aa: CASSFNFRTQVTGNTIYF
CDR3nt: TGTGCCAGCAGCTTTAACTTTCGGACTCAAGTGACCGGAAACACCATATATTTT

abundance: .
d_gene: TRBD1
j_gene: TRBJ2-7
v_gene: TRBV10-3
CDR3aa: CAISSTGARSVAYEQYF
CDR3nt: TGTGCCATCTCTTCGACAGGGGCTCGCTCGGTGGCCTACGAGCAGTACTTC

abundance: few
d_gene: TRBD1
j_gene: TRBJ1-1
v_gene: TRBV5-1
CDR3aa: CASSFGGDRTGPAFF
CDR3nt: TGCGCCAGCAGCTTTGGGGGAGATCGGACAGGGCCGGCTTTCTTT

abundance: .
d_gene: .
j_gene: TRBJ1-2
v_gene: TRBV2
CDR3aa: CASSEARGIYGYTF
CDR3nt: TGTGCCAGCAGTGAAGCGCGGGGAATCTATGGCTACACCTTC

abundance: .
d_gene: .
j_gene: TRBJ2-1
v_gene: TRBV29-1
CDR3aa: CSQGVAVGPINEQFF
CDR3nt: TGCAGCCAAGGGGTAGCTGTGGGCCCCATCAATGAGCAGTTCTTC

abundance: .
d_gene: TRBD1
j_gene: TRBJ2-5
v_gene: TRBV7-9
CDR3aa: CASRDGTGAETQYF
CDR3nt: TGTGCCAGCAGGGACGGGACAGGGGCTGAGACCCAGTACTTC

abundance: .
d_gene: .
j_gene: TRBJ2-3
v_gene: TRBV7-2
CDR3aa: CASSAVPRDTQYF
CDR3nt: TGTGCCAGCAGCGCCGTTCCACGAGATACGCAGTATTTT

abundance: many
d_gene: .
j_gene: TRBJ1-6
v_gene: TRBV12-3/TRBV12-4
CDR3aa: CASSFTTYNSPLHF
CDR3nt: TGTGCCAGCAGCTTCACAACCTATAATTCACCCCTCCACTTT

abundance: .
d_gene: .
j_gene: TRBJ1-1
v_gene: TRBV7-9
CDR3aa: CACSLGQNTEAFF
CDR3nt: TGTGCCTGCAGCTTGGGACAGAACACTGAAGCTTTCTTT

abundance: .
d_gene: .
j_gene: TRBJ2-3
v_gene: TRBV7-9
CDR3aa: CASSLVRASTDTQYF
CDR3nt: TGTGCCAGCAGTTTGGTCCGGGCCAGCACAGATACGCAGTATTTT

abundance: .
d_gene: TRBD2
j_gene: TRBJ2-3
v_gene: TRBV2
CDR3aa: CASRETSGGPYTQYF
CDR3nt: TGTGCCAGCAGGGAGACTAGCGGGGGGCCATATACGCAGTATTTT

abundance: .
d_gene: TRBD1
j_gene: TRBJ2-2
v_gene: TRBV7-9
CDR3aa: CASTGQGDTGELFF
CDR3nt: TGTGCCAGCACGGGACAGGGTGACACCGGGGAGCTGTTTTTT

abundance: many
d_gene: TRBD2
j_gene: TRBJ2-2
v_gene: TRBV3-1
CDR3aa: CASSQTSGSGELFF
CDR3nt: TGTGCCAGCAGCCAAACTAGCGGGTCCGGGGAGCTGTTTTTT

abundance: few
d_gene: .
j_gene: TRBJ1-6
v_gene: TRBV2
CDR3aa: CATSLGGYNSPLHF
CDR3nt: TGTGCCACCTCCCTTGGTGGGTATAATTCACCCCTCCACTTT

abundance: few
d_gene: TRBD2
j_gene: TRBJ2-7
v_gene: TRBV7-2
CDR3aa: CASSLGRRLAGDYEQYF
CDR3nt: TGTGCCAGCAGCTTAGGTCGTCGACTAGCGGGGGACTACGAGCAGTACTTC

abundance: .
d_gene: TRBD1
j_gene: TRBJ2-1
v_gene: TRBV6-4
CDR3aa: CASVGTGGGNEQFF
CDR3nt: TGTGCCAGCGTAGGGACAGGGGGCGGGAATGAGCAGTTCTTC

abundance: .
d_gene: TRBD1
j_gene: TRBJ1-4
v_gene: TRBV20-1
CDR3aa: CSARTRTGINEKLFF
CDR3nt: TGCAGTGCTAGAACCCGGACAGGCATAAATGAAAAACTGTTTTTT

abundance: .
d_gene: .
j_gene: TRBJ2-5
v_gene: TRBV7-8
CDR3aa: CASSFTGTQFQETQYF
CDR3nt: TGTGCCAGCAGCTTTACCGGGACCCAATTCCAAGAGACCCAGTACTTC

abundance: .
d_gene: TRBD1
j_gene: TRBJ1-5
v_gene: TRBV10-3
CDR3aa: CAISRGQGRDQPQHF
CDR3nt: TGTGCCATCAGTCGGGGACAGGGTCGGGATCAGCCCCAGCATTTT

abundance: .
d_gene: .
j_gene: TRBJ2-2
v_gene: TRBV7-9
CDR3aa: CASSVWLAGGPGELFF
CDR3nt: TGTGCCAGCAGCGTTTGGTTGGCGGGTGGCCCCGGGGAGCTGTTTTTT

abundance: .
d_gene: .
j_gene: TRBJ2-6
v_gene: TRBV15
CDR3aa: CATSSGTVNSGANVLTF
CDR3nt: TGTGCCACCAGCAGCGGGACGGTCAACTCTGGGGCCAACGTCCTGACTTTC

abundance: .
d_gene: .
j_gene: TRBJ2-7
v_gene: TRBV7-3
CDR3aa: CASSLSGNPNEQYF
CDR3nt: TGTGCCAGCAGCTTGTCCGGGAACCCCAACGAGCAGTACTTC

abundance: many
d_gene: .
j_gene: TRBJ2-2
v_gene: TRBV24-1
CDR3aa: CATSGTRGDSTGELFF
CDR3nt: TGTGCCACCAGTGGAACCCGGGGCGACAGCACCGGGGAGCTGTTTTTT

abundance: many
d_gene: TRBD1
j_gene: TRBJ1-2
v_gene: TRBV11-1
CDR3aa: CASSTGVGGYTF
CDR3nt: TGTGCCAGCAGCACAGGGGTAGGAGGCTACACCTTC

abundance: .
d_gene: .
j_gene: TRBJ2-1
v_gene: TRBV20-1
CDR3aa: CSARTDSYNEQFF
CDR3nt: TGCAGTGCCAGGACTGATTCCTACAATGAGCAGTTCTTC

abundance: .
d_gene: TRBD2
j_gene: TRBJ2-1
v_gene: TRBV20-1
CDR3aa: CSARETSGGEQFF
CDR3nt: TGCAGTGCTAGAGAGACTAGCGGGGGTGAGCAGTTCTTC

abundance: many
d_gene: .
j_gene: TRBJ1-2
v_gene: TRBV6-6
CDR3aa: CASSYKGADYGYTF
CDR3nt: TGTGCCAGCAGTTACAAGGGAGCCGACTATGGCTACACCTTC

abundance: .
d_gene: TRBD1
j_gene: TRBJ1-1
v_gene: TRBV19
CDR3aa: CASSTRQGRTEAFF
CDR3nt: TGTGCCAGTAGTACAAGACAGGGTAGGACTGAAGCTTTCTTT

abundance: once
d_gene: .
j_gene: TRBJ2-7
v_gene: TRBV20-1
CDR3aa: CSARDRGGYYEQYF
CDR3nt: TGCAGTGCTAGAGATCGTGGAGGCTACTACGAGCAGTACTTC

abundance: many
d_gene: TRBD1
j_gene: TRBJ1-6
v_gene: TRBV28
CDR3aa: CASTKNSGGNSPLHF
CDR3nt: TGTGCCAGCACCAAAAATTCAGGGGGTAATTCACCCCTCCACTTT

abundance: few
d_gene: TRBD1
j_gene: TRBJ2-3
v_gene: TRBV7-6
CDR3aa: CASSSRDRGPDTQYF
CDR3nt: TGTGCCAGCAGCTCCCGGGACAGGGGTCCAGATACGCAGTATTTT

abundance: .
d_gene: .
j_gene: TRBJ2-7
v_gene: TRBV7-3
CDR3aa: CASSPRPHPPGSYEQYF
CDR3nt: TGTGCCAGCAGTCCTAGGCCCCATCCGCCGGGGAGCTACGAGCAGTACTTC

abundance: many
d_gene: .
j_gene: TRBJ1-2
v_gene: TRBV28
CDR3aa: CASSPLGYGYTF
CDR3nt: TGTGCCAGCAGTCCGCTGGGCTATGGCTACACCTTC

abundance: .
d_gene: TRBD1
j_gene: TRBJ1-2
v_gene: TRBV25-1
CDR3aa: CASSVGYLGQNYGYTF
CDR3nt: TGTGCCAGCAGTGTGGGGTATTTGGGACAGAACTATGGCTACACCTTC

abundance: many
d_gene: .
j_gene: TRBJ2-1
v_gene: TRBV5-8
CDR3aa: CASSLGRAVYNEQFF
CDR3nt: TGTGCCAGCAGCTTGGGCAGGGCAGTCTACAATGAGCAGTTCTTC

abundance: few
d_gene: TRBD1
j_gene: TRBJ2-5
v_gene: TRBV6-6
CDR3aa: CASSYSGQGAIGETQYF
CDR3nt: TGTGCCAGCAGTTACTCCGGACAGGGGGCGATTGGGGAGACCCAGTACTTC

abundance: few
d_gene: TRBD1
j_gene: TRBJ2-1
v_gene: TRBV6-2/TRBV6-3
CDR3aa: CASSPRAGTAVNEQFF
CDR3nt: TGTGCCAGCAGCCCTAGAGCTGGGACAGCCGTCAATGAGCAGTTCTTC

abundance: many
d_gene: TRBD1
j_gene: TRBJ1-2
v_gene: TRBV7-8
CDR3aa: CASSLEGTGYGYTF
CDR3nt: TGTGCCAGCAGCTTAGAGGGGACAGGATATGGCTACACCTTC